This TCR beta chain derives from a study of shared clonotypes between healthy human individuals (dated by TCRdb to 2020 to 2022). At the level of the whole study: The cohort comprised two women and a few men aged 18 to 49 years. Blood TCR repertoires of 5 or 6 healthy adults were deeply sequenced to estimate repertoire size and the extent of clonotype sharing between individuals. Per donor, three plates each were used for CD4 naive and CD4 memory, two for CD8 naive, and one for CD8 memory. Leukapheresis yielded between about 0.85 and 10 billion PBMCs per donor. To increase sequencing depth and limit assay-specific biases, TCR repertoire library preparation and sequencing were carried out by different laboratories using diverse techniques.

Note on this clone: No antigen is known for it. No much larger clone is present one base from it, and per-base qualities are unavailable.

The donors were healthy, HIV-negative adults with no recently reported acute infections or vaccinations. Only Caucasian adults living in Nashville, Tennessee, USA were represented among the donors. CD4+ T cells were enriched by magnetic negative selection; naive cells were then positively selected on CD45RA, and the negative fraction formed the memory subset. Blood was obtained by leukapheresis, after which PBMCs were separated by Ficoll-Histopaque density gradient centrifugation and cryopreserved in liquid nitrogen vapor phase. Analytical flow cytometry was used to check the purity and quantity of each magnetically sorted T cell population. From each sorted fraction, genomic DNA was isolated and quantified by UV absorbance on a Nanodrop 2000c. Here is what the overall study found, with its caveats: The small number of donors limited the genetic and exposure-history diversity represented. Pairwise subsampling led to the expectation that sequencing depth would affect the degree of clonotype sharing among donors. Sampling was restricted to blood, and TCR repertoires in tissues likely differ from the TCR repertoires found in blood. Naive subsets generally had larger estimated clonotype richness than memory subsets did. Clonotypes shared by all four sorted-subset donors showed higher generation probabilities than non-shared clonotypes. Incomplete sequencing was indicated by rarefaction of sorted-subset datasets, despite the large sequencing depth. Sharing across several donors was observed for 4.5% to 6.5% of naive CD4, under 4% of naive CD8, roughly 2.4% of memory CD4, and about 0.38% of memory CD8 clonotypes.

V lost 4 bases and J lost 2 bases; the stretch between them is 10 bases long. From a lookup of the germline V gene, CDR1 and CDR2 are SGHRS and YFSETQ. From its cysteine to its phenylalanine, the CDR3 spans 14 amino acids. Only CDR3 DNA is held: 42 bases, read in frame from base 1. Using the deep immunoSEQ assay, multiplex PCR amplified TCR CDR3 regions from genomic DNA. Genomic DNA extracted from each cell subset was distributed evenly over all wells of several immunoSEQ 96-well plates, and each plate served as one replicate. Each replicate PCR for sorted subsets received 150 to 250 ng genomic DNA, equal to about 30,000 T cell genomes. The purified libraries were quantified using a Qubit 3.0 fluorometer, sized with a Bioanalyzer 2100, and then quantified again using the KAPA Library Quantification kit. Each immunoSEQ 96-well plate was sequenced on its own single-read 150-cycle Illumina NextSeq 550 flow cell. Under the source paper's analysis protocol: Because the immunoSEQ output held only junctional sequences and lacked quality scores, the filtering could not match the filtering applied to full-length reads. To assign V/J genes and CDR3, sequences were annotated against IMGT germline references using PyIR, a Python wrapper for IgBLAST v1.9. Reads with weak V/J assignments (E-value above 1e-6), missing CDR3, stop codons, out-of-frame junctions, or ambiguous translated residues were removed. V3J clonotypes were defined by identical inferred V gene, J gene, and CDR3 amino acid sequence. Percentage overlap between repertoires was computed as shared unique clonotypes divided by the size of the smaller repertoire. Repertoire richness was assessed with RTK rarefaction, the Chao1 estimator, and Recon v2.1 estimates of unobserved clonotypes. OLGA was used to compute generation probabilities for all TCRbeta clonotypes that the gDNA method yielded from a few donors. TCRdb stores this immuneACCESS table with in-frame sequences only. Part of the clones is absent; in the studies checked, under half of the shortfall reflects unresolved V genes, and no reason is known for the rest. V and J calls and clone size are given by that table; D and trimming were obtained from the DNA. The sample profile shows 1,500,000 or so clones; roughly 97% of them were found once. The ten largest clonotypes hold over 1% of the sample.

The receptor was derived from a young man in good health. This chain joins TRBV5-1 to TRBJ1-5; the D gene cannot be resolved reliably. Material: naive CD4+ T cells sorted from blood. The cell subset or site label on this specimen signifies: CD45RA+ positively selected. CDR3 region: CASSSVGGNQPQHF. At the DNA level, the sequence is TGCGCCAGCAGCAGCGTTGGGGGCAATCAGCCCCAGCATTTT. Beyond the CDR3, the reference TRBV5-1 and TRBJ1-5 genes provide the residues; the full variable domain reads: KAGVTQTPRYLIKTRGQQVTLSCSPISGHRSVSWYQQTPGQGLQFLFEYFSETQRNKGNFPGRFSGRQFSNSRSEMNVSTLELGDSALYLCASSSVGGNQPQHFGDGTRLSIL.